This record looks at one TCR beta chain sequence and its context. Its antigen is unidentified. This record comes from a study of cytomegalovirus exposure and HLA in healthy donors. Study findings and constraints: TCR sequences were mostly rare, though some public TCRs occurred in many donors. Later work showed greater clonal expansion in HLA-associated TCR beta chains than in equally common others.

The CDR3 covers 14 residues. Germline CDR1 MNHEY, CDR2 SMNVEV (reference sequence). J lost 9 bases, V lost 5 bases, and 6 bases had no gene match. Vbeta (60) and Jbeta (13) primers were used in the PCR. The repertoire was sequenced with immunoSEQ multiplex PCR; TCRdb's copy has only in-frame clones and lacks some. Found here are roughly 180,000 clones, under 90% of them singletons; the top ten hold under 7.5%. The chain uses TRBV27 and TRBJ2-1, with 11 nucleotides matching TRBD2. Sequenced input: PBMCs. This receptor was identified in a man aged 30 to 39 in good health and CMV-seropositive. As DNA, the CDR3 is TGTGCCAGCAGTAGTAGCGGGAGGGCTGGTGAGCAGTTCTTC. It encodes CASSSSGRAGEQFF.